This TCR beta chain was identified in a study of blood T cell repertoires in COVID-19. Study context: Italy, Spain and the United States were the sources of the convalescent and acute COVID-19 samples.

The method was immunoSEQ multiplex PCR; TCRdb's version includes in-frame clones alone and lacks a portion of them. This table has tens of thousands of clones, around 83% appearing once. Sequences were obtained from peripheral blood. This sequence was found in a man aged 45 to 65 with COVID-19, enrolled during active disease.

CDR3 DNA sequence: TGTGCCAGCAGTGGTAGCGGGAGACCGACAGATACGCAGTATTTT. Translating gives CASSGSGRPTDTQYF. J is TRBJ2-3 and V is TRBV9, with TRBD2 identical over 9 bases. This CDR3 has 15 amino acids. Germline V gives CDR1 SGDLS, CDR2 YYNGEE. The ends lost 5 bases at V and 3 bases at J; junction bases unmatched: 7.